This passage covers 29 T cell receptor beta chains from one sample sequenced in a study of T cells in Graves' hyperthyroidism and ophthalmopathy. There were TCR beta CDR3 regions amplified from RNA transcripts. When the TCR CDR3 underwent first-round RT-PCR, the HTBI primer set was used. TCRdb reprocessed the multiplex PCR reads with MiXCR, giving one entry per CDR3 protein. The sample carries roughly 750,000 distinct CDR3 sequences, roughly 15% recorded once. The sample was blood. The receptor source for this set is a man younger than 30 with Graves' hyperthyroidism.

V and J are TRBV6-1 and TRBJ1-4; 12 bases line up with TRBD1. V lost 7 bases to trimming and J lost 4 bases; unmatched junction nucleotides: 7. In germline, CDR1 is MNHNS, CDR2 SASEGT. There are 16 residues in the CDR3. CDR3 region: CASTGGQGAINEKLFF. The DNA for the CDR3 is TGTGCCAGCACCGGGGGACAGGGGGCGATTAATGAAAAACTGTTTTTT.

This clonotype was detected ten times or more. The chain has TRBV28 and TRBJ2-3; D is undetermined. The germline V gene has CDR1 MDHEN and CDR2 SYDVKM. V was shortened by 1 base and J by 5 bases, with 7 bases between the two germline ends. The CDR3 consists of 13 residues. CDR3 in DNA: TGTGCCAGCAGTTTATCTCCTAGAGATACGCAGTATTTT. This gives the protein CASSLSPRDTQYF.

This clonotype was picked up a small number of times. CDR3 nucleotide sequence: TGTGCCAGTACAGGGGAGATGAACACTGAAGCTTTCTTT. Encoded protein: CASTGEMNTEAFF. V usage is TRBV2 and J usage is TRBJ1-1; 7 bases agree with TRBD1. The CDR3 has 13 residues. Looked up from germline, CDR1 is SNHLY and CDR2 is FYNNEI. V was clipped by 9 bases and J by 0 bases; unmatched bases: 4.

This chain connects TRBV13 to TRBJ1-4, with no clear D. CDR3 length: 11 residues. The germline V gene encodes CDR1 PRHDT and CDR2 FYEKMQ (reference sequence). Trimming took off 6 bases at V and 7 bases at J, with 6 bases between the two ends. The CDR3 sequence: CASRAFEKLFF. CDR3 nucleotide sequence: TGTGCCAGCAGGGCCTTTGAAAAACTGTTTTTT.

V is TRBV12-3 or TRBV12-4 and J is TRBJ1-2, with a tentative D call TRBD1 (6 bases). The CDR3 loop spans 14 amino acids. The germline V and J ends were trimmed by 4 bases and 6 bases, with 15 bases remaining between them. CDR3 region: CASSYLTGSDGYTF. CDR3 DNA sequence: TGTGCCAGCAGTTACCTTACAGGGAGCGATGGCTACACCTTC.

The chain employs TRBV18 and TRBJ2-7; weak D call: TRBD2 (5 bases). CDR3 length: 15 amino acids. Germline CDR1 is KGHSH and CDR2 is LQKENI. V was pared by 2 bases and J by 0 bases, with 11 bases between. CDR3 loop: CASSPMMGSSYEQYF. CDR3 nucleotide sequence: TGTGCCAGCTCACCAATGATGGGGAGCTCCTACGAGCAGTACTTC.

V gene TRBV20-1 combines with J gene TRBJ2-2, with 7 nucleotides matching TRBD1. CDR1 is DFQATT and CDR2 is SNEGSKA in the germline V gene (reference sequence). CDR3 length: 14 amino acids. V dropped 6 bases and J dropped 1; count of bases not matched to a gene: 5. CDR3 amino acids: CSATYRGNTGELFF. Here the CDR3 DNA reads TGCAGTGCGACTTACAGGGGGAACACCGGGGAGCTGTTTTTT.

The V gene is TRBV5-4, the J gene TRBJ2-3, with a weak D call TRBD2 (6 bases). Germline V gene lookup returns CDR1 SGHNT and CDR2 YYREEE (reference sequence). The germline V and J ends were trimmed by 0 bases and 5 bases, with 13 bases remaining between them. The CDR3 is 15 residues long. For the CDR3, the DNA is TGTGCCAGCAGCTTGGCCGGCGGGGTTGGAGATACGCAGTATTTT. It encodes CASSLAGGVGDTQYF.

This clonotype showed up many times. This chain links TRBV28 with TRBJ1-2, with TRBD1 identical over 8 bases. The CDR3 is 14 amino acids. With 8 bases clipped from V and 3 bases from J, the junction kept 8 bases outside the gene matches. Germline V CDR1 and CDR2: MDHEN, SYDVKM. The DNA for the CDR3 is TGTGCCAGCGTGAGGACAGGGCAGCACTATGGCTACACCTTC. As protein: CASVRTGQHYGYTF.

A remark on this clonotype: With a much larger clone just one base away, this may be a read error. This chain joins TRBV28 and TRBJ1-4; TRBD1 matches 7 bases. CDR1 and CDR2 from the germline V gene are MDHEN and SYDVKM. This CDR3 comprises 17 residues. The V segment lost 1 base and the J segment 6 bases; nucleotides outside the gene matches: 11. CDR3 DNA sequence: TGTGCCAGCAGTTTATTAGACAGGGCTAAGGGCGATGAAAAACTGTTTTTT. Translated, it gives CASSLLDRAKGDEKLFF. Supplemented by reference TRBV28 and TRBJ1-4, the full variable domain reads DVKVTQSSRYLVKRTGEKVFLECVQDMDHENMFWYRQDPGLGLRLIYFSYDVKMKEKGDIPEGYSVSREKKERFSLILESASTNQTSMYLCASSLLDRAKGDEKLFFGSGTQLSVL.

This chain connects TRBV27 to TRBJ2-3; 14 bases map to TRBD2. J gave up 6 bases and V 3 bases, and 8 bases lay outside the gene matches. The V gene's germline CDR1 is MNHEY and CDR2 SMNVEV (reference sequence). The CDR3 consists of 17 residues. The chain's CDR3 is CASSFLTSGRGRDTQYF. The CDR3 DNA reads as TGTGCCAGCAGTTTCCTGACTAGCGGGAGGGGGCGGGATACGCAGTATTTT.

Worth noting for this clonotype: Sequence at one end of the junction differs from germline and may be a read error. J is TRBJ2-3 and V is TRBV7-9; D unresolved. Germline CDR1 reads SEHNR; CDR2 reads FQNEAQ (reference sequence). This CDR3 contains 13 residues. The CDR3 region has the DNA TGTGCCAGCAGCCCCCGGAGCAAAGATACGCAGTATTTT. Translated, it gives CASSPRSKDTQYF.

V gene TRBV9 combines with J gene TRBJ1-5, with 8 bases fitting TRBD1. The J segment lost 2 bases and the V segment lost 5 bases, leaving 6 bases of the junction unmatched. Per the germline V gene, CDR1 is SGDLS and CDR2 is YYNGEE. CDR3 length: 15 amino acids. In DNA form, the CDR3 reads TGTGCCAGCAGTGCTCAGGGGGCTGGCAATCAGCCCCAGCATTTT. Its protein is CASSAQGAGNQPQHF.

The table lists this clonotype with a count of one. V gene TRBV4-1 combines with J gene TRBJ1-3; 7 nucleotides match TRBD1. The germline CDR1 and CDR2 sequences are MGHRA and YSYEKL. The trim removed 4 bases at V and 0 bases at J, leaving 3 bases unmatched. The CDR3 extends over 15 amino acids. For the CDR3, the DNA is TGCGCCAGCAGCCGCCGGGACAGCTCTGGAAACACCATATATTTT. It codes for CASSRRDSSGNTIYF.

This clonotype has just a few counts. Given a much more abundant clone one base away, this may be a read error. The chain recombines TRBV5-4 with TRBJ2-3; 7 bases line up with TRBD2. Germline V lookup: CDR1 SGHNT, CDR2 YYREEE (reference sequence). The CDR3 length is 13 residues. V dropped 4 bases and J dropped 4; count of bases not matched to a gene: 3. DNA for the CDR3: TGTGCCAGCAGCCGGACTAGTGCAGATACGCAGTATTTT. Translating gives CASSRTSADTQYF. The whole variable domain, remainder taken from reference TRBV5-4 and TRBJ2-3, is ETGVTQSPTHLIKTRGQQVTLRCSSQSGHNTVSWYQQALGQGPQFIFQYYREEENGRGNFPPRFSGLQFPNYSSELNVNALELDDSALYLCASSRTSADTQYFGPGTRLTVL.

This clonotype was found many times. The V and J genes are TRBV3-1 and TRBJ2-1, with no clear D. The V end lost 4 bases, the J end lost 0 bases, and 10 bases lay between the germline ends. Germline V lookup: CDR1 LGHDT, CDR2 YNNKEL (reference sequence). There are 15 residues in the CDR3. The CDR3 loop is CASSLFTSSYNEQFF. CDR3 nucleotides: TGTGCCAGCAGCCTCTTTACGAGCTCCTACAATGAGCAGTTCTTC.

This clonotype turned up a few times. This chain connects TRBV5-1 to TRBJ2-5, with D possibly being TRBD2 (6 bases). Trimming removed 7 bases from V and 2 bases from J, with 12 bases in between. Germline assignment: CDR1 SGHRS and CDR2 YFSETQ. CDR3 size: 13 residues. CDR3 in DNA: TGCGCCAGCGGAGGGACTTTTCAAGAGACCCAGTACTTC. Translated: CASGGTFQETQYF.

The table lists this clonotype with many counts. The rearrangement joins TRBV6-2 or TRBV6-3 to TRBJ2-3; no firm D call. The V end lost 2 bases, the J end lost 4 bases, and 4 bases lay between the germline ends. In germline, CDR1 is MNHEY, CDR2 SVGEGT. CDR3 length: 12 amino acids. The CDR3, as DNA: TGTGCCAGCAGTTACAGCCCAGATACGCAGTATTTT. Translating it yields CASSYSPDTQYF.

This clonotype was seen ten or more times. The chain is built from TRBV20-1 and TRBJ2-3; the D gene is possibly TRBD2 (6 bases). V was cut by 3 bases and J by 4 bases, with 11 bases left in between. CDR1 is DFQATT and CDR2 is SNEGSKA in the germline V gene (reference sequence). This CDR3 region has 13 residues. The CDR3 DNA reads as TGCAGTGCTAGTGGCGGGATCGCAGATACGCAGTATTTT. Its translation is CSASGGIADTQYF.

This clonotype was detected ten times or more. This chain uses TRBV28 with TRBJ1-3; D uncertain. Germline loops: CDR1 MDHEN, CDR2 SYDVKM. The CDR3 sequence is 14 residues long. Trimming pared 3 bases from V and 0 bases from J, leaving 6 bases between. The CDR3 reads CASSFSSSGNTIYF. The CDR3 coding sequence is TGTGCCAGCAGTTTTAGTTCCTCTGGAAACACCATATATTTT.

This clonotype was seen only a few times. The rearrangement joins TRBV16 to TRBJ2-7; 7 bases are shared with TRBD1. With V trimmed by 2 bases and J by 3 bases, 7 bases remained unmatched. CDR1 is KGHSY and CDR2 is FQNENV in the germline V gene. This CDR3 is 15 amino acids long. The CDR3, as DNA: TGTGCCAGCAGCCAAGGAACCGGGACAGTCTACGAGCAGTACTTC. It yields the protein CASSQGTGTVYEQYF.

This clonotype was observed a handful of times. CDR3: CATSDLVVGEKLFF. The CDR3 bases are TGTGCCACCAGTGATTTGGTCGTTGGTGAAAAACTGTTTTTT. This chain links TRBV24-1 with TRBJ1-4; no clear D. V was shortened by 0 bases and J by 7 bases, with 8 bases between the two germline ends. The CDR3 totals 14 residues. From germline, CDR1 is KGHDR and CDR2 SFDVKD.

This clonotype turned up a few times. The V gene is TRBV29-1, the J gene TRBJ2-1, with D uncertain. The V end was cut by 3 bases, the J end by 3 bases, with 9 bases between. Germline assignment: CDR1 SQVTM and CDR2 ANQGSEA. The CDR3 spans 13 residues. The CDR3: CSVDTASYNEQFF. The CDR3 DNA follows: TGCAGCGTTGACACAGCCAGCTACAATGAGCAGTTCTTC.

This clonotype occurred many times. The CDR3 DNA reads TGTGCCAGCTCACCACCCACTAGCGGTTCCTACAATGAGCAGTTCTTC. It specifies CASSPPTSGSYNEQFF. The chain couples TRBV28 to TRBJ2-1; TRBD2 matches at 8 bases. Germline assignment: CDR1 MDHEN and CDR2 SYDVKM. V lost 8 bases to trimming and J lost 1 base; unmatched junction nucleotides: 10. The CDR3 has 16 residues.

The genes are TRBV20-1 and TRBJ2-1; perhaps TRBD2 as D (5 bases). CDR3 size: 15 residues. CDR1 is DFQATT, CDR2 SNEGSKA, per germline (reference sequence). The germline V and J ends were trimmed by 0 bases and 3 bases, with 12 bases remaining between them. The CDR3 nucleotides read TGCAGTGCTAGAGAGGAACTAGACTACTACAATGAGCAGTTCTTC. Translating gives CSAREELDYYNEQFF.

This clonotype has a count of ten or more. In nucleotides, the CDR3 is TGTGCCAGCAAGGTCCTAGATTTCTACGAGCAGTACTTC. This encodes CASKVLDFYEQYF. This rearrangement joins TRBV2 to TRBJ2-7; D uncertain. Per germline, CDR1 SNHLY and CDR2 FYNNEI. The CDR3 has 13 amino acids. The V and J ends lost 7 bases and 3 bases respectively, with 13 bases between them. Looking up the rest from reference TRBV2 and TRBJ2-7 gives the full variable domain: EPEVTQTPSHQVTQMGQEVILRCVPISNHLYFYWYRQILGQKVEFLVSFYNNEISEKSEIFDDQFSVERPDGSNFTLKIRSTKLEDSAMYFCASKVLDFYEQYFGPGTRLTVT.

In its sample, this clonotype was seen many times. J is TRBJ2-7 and V is TRBV18, with 8 bases lining up with TRBD2. V shed 2 bases and J 6 bases; nucleotides not matched to a gene: 6. Per germline, CDR1 KGHSH and CDR2 LQKENI. This CDR3 has 14 residues. The CDR3 loop is CASSPGTSTSEQYF. As DNA, the CDR3 is TGTGCCAGCTCACCAGGGACTAGTACGAGCGAGCAGTACTTC.

The chain uses TRBV27 and TRBJ1-2; 9 bases align to TRBD1. The CDR3 is made up of 15 amino acids. V lost 4 bases and J lost 5; bases outside the gene matches: 8. The germline gives CDR1 MNHEY, CDR2 SMNVEV (reference sequence). The CDR3: CASSSRDRVKYGYTF. The DNA for the CDR3 is TGTGCCAGCAGTTCCCGGGACAGGGTCAAATATGGCTACACCTTC.

Many counts were recorded for this clonotype. The V gene is TRBV6-2 or TRBV6-3, the J gene TRBJ2-1; 13 bases fit TRBD2. This CDR3 comprises 15 residues. V dropped 5 bases and J dropped 5; count of bases not matched to a gene: 3. Germline V gives CDR1 MNHEY, CDR2 SVGEGT. CDR3 sequence: CASSAGLAGHNEQFF. The CDR3 region has the DNA TGTGCCAGCAGTGCGGGACTAGCGGGGCACAATGAGCAGTTCTTC.